Presented here are 14 T cell receptor beta chains from one specimen sequenced in a study of blood T cells in healthy people across ages. PCR was performed a second time for about 7 to 12 cycles using a sample-barcoded 5' primer and a J-beta primer mix. TCRdb re-called the 5' RACE reads with MiXCR, one entry per CDR3 protein. Of around 790,000 distinct CDR3 sequences in the sample, about 42% were seen once. The sample comprised blood. These receptor sequences come from a man between 60 and 75 years old in good health.

This chain links TRBV27 with TRBJ2-7; tentative D call: TRBD1 (5 bases). The CDR3 runs 13 residues. CDR1 MNHEY and CDR2 SMNVEV come from the germline V gene (reference sequence). Trimming took off 3 bases at V and 4 bases at J, with 10 bases between the two ends. CDR3 nucleotide sequence: TGTGCCAGCAGTTTTGTTAGGGGTTACGAGCAGTACTTC. This translates into CASSFVRGYEQYF.

This clonotype came up once. CDR3 loop: CASSEEAVSNQPQHF. For the CDR3, the DNA is TGTGCCAGCAGTGAAGAAGCAGTGAGCAATCAGCCCCAGCATTTT. The V and J genes are TRBV2 and TRBJ1-5; the D is unclear. V dropped 1 base and J dropped 1 base, with 8 bases sitting between them. The CDR3 is 15 residues long. Looked up from germline, CDR1 is SNHLY and CDR2 is FYNNEI.

This chain's CDR3 is CASLNPYTFNYGYTF. The CDR3 DNA reads TGTGCCAGTCTAAACCCCTACACATTTAACTATGGCTACACCTTC. The chain employs TRBV6-1 and TRBJ1-2; D is unresolved. This CDR3 has 15 residues. CDR1 and CDR2 from the germline V gene are MNHNS and SASEGT. Trimming shortened V by 9 bases and J by 1 base, and 18 bases separated the two germline ends.

The genes are TRBV5-1 and TRBJ1-1; TRBD1 is a possible D gene (6 bases). The CDR3 spans 13 residues. V lost 9 bases, J lost 7 bases, and 19 bases lay in between. The germline gives CDR1 SGHRS, CDR2 YFSETQ. For the CDR3, the DNA is TGCGCCACACGGGGGCAGGACTTAGGTGAAGCTTTCTTT. Translation: CATRGQDLGEAFF.

The chain couples TRBV20-1 to TRBJ1-6; tentatively, D is TRBD1 (5 bases). Trimming removed 6 bases from V and 8 bases from J, with 20 bases in between. CDR1 and CDR2 (germline): DFQATT, SNEGSKA (reference sequence). The length of the CDR3 is 15 residues. DNA of the CDR3: TGCAGTGCGGGGGTACTAGACGTAGGTTATTCACCCCTCCACTTT. Amino acid sequence: CSAGVLDVGYSPLHF.

The CDR3 region is CASSLGGIGTYEQYF. The CDR3 bases are TGTGCCAGCAGTTTAGGGGGGATCGGAACCTACGAGCAGTACTTC. The gene calls are TRBV9 and TRBJ2-5; D could derive from TRBD1 or TRBD2 (6 bases each). Matching the DNA end better, TRBJ2-7 makes the J call doubtful. CDR3 length equals 15 residues. CDR1 and CDR2 (germline): SGDLS, YYNGEE.

The rearrangement uses TRBV6-2 or TRBV6-3 and TRBJ2-7, with 11 bases aligning to TRBD2. This CDR3 contains 15 residues. Trimming at V came to 4 bases and at J to 7 bases, leaving 9 bases not matched to a gene. From germline, CDR1 is MNHEY and CDR2 SVGEGT. The CDR3 sequence: CASSSRPGTSGEQYF. CDR3 nucleotide sequence: TGTGCCAGCAGTTCACGACCCGGGACTAGCGGAGAGCAGTACTTC.

There are a few counts of this clonotype. For the CDR3, the DNA is TGTGCCAGCAGTGTTTCTGAGTATACTGAGCAGTTCTTC. This translates into CASSVSEYTEQFF. This chain joins TRBV6-2 or TRBV6-3 and TRBJ2-1; the D is unclear. Germline V CDR1 and CDR2: MNHEY, SVGEGT. V dropped 5 bases and J dropped 9 bases, with 14 bases sitting between them. The length of the CDR3 is 13 residues.

V gene TRBV15 combines with J gene TRBJ1-4, with a weak D call TRBD1 (6 bases). V lost 5 bases and J 4 bases, leaving 8 bases between the germline ends. This CDR3 is built from 13 residues. The germline V gene encodes CDR1 LNHNV and CDR2 YYDKDF (reference sequence). This chain's CDR3 is CATSPRGNEKLFF. The CDR3 nucleotides are TGTGCCACCAGCCCCAGGGGTAATGAAAAACTGTTTTTT.

The V gene is TRBV30, the J gene TRBJ2-1, with TRBD1 identical over 9 bases. The CDR3 runs to 16 residues. Germline V lookup: CDR1 GTSNPN, CDR2 SVGIG (reference sequence). V gave up 1 base and J gave up 13 bases; unmatched junction bases: 17. CDR3 loop: CAWSDPDRGHRETQFF. As DNA, the CDR3 is TGTGCCTGGAGTGACCCGGACAGGGGACATCGAGAGACCCAGTTCTTC.

This clonotype was found a few times. V usage is TRBV29-1 and J usage is TRBJ2-5, with TRBD1 matching 7 bases. Germline assignment: CDR1 SQVTM and CDR2 ANQGSEA. This CDR3 region has 14 residues. The J segment lost 5 bases and the V segment lost 6 bases, leaving 12 bases of the junction unmatched. CDR3 in amino acids: CSVEVTGASETQYF. DNA of the CDR3: TGCAGCGTGGAGGTCACAGGGGCATCGGAGACCCAGTACTTC.

This clonotype was picked up a small number of times. V is TRBV28 and J is TRBJ2-7, with TRBD1 matching over 7 bases. There are 14 residues in the CDR3. V was pared by 6 bases and J by 3 bases, with 8 bases of the junction left unmatched. CDR1 is MDHEN, CDR2 SYDVKM, per germline. CDR3 bases: TGTGCCAGCAGACCTCGGGACAGAAGCTACGAGCAGTACTTC. This encodes CASRPRDRSYEQYF.

The V and J genes are TRBV4-3 and TRBJ2-1, with 14 bases identical to TRBD2. Unmatched junction bases numbered 9, after V lost 0 bases and J lost 5 bases. CDR1 and CDR2 (germline): LGHNA, YSLEER. The CDR3 has 19 residues. CDR3 region: CASSQERRTSGGPHNEQFF. The CDR3 DNA reads TGCGCCAGCAGCCAAGAGAGAAGGACTAGCGGGGGGCCCCACAATGAGCAGTTCTTC.

The V call is TRBV3-1, the J call TRBJ2-7, with D unresolved. The CDR3 has 11 residues. Germline V gene sequence: CDR1 LGHDT, CDR2 YNNKEL (reference sequence). With 0 bases removed from V and 7 bases from J, the gap between germline ends came to 4 bases. CDR3 nucleotides: TGTGCCAGCAGCCAAGAGGGAGAGCAGTACTTC. This codes for CASSQEGEQYF.